A single sample gave rise to the 21 T cell receptor beta chains below, sequenced in a study of cytomegalovirus exposure and HLA in healthy donors. The primer mix had 60 Vbeta and 13 Jbeta primers. The table came from immunoSEQ multiplex PCR; TCRdb's copy has only in-frame clones and leaves some out. This sample carries fewer than 180,000 clones, 63% of them seen once, and the ten largest clones take 5.5% to 9%. The sample taken for sequencing was PBMCs. These receptors came from an older woman in good health and CMV-seropositive.

The rearrangement links TRBV4-3 to TRBJ2-3; no clear D. The CDR3 length is 14 residues. The ends were cut back, 1 base at V and 2 bases at J, with 7 bases in the middle. CDR1 and CDR2 (germline): LGHNA, YSLEER. CDR3 loop: CASSQGSATDTQYF. CDR3 sequence (DNA): TGCGCCAGCAGCCAAGGTAGTGCCACAGATACGCAGTATTTT.

This clone turned up a few times. The chain recombines TRBV6-6 with TRBJ2-7; the D gene is possibly TRBD1 (6 bases). CDR3 size: 14 residues. CDR1 MNHNY and CDR2 SVGAGI come from the germline V gene (reference sequence). Trimming took 1 base from V and 6 from J, leaving 13 bases between them. CDR3 bases: TGTGCCAGCAGTTACTTACTTACAGGGTCCGAGCAGTACTTC. Protein: CASSYLLTGSEQYF.

The V call is TRBV5-1, the J call TRBJ2-3, with TRBD1 matching over 7 bases. This CDR3 contains 15 residues. V dropped 4 bases and J dropped 3; count of bases not matched to a gene: 8. Germline V CDR1 and CDR2: SGHRS, YFSETQ. Here the CDR3 DNA reads TGCGCCAGCAGCGATGTAGCGACAGGGACAGATACGCAGTATTTT. As protein: CASSDVATGTDTQYF. The full variable domain, rest sourced from reference TRBV5-1 and TRBJ2-3, is KAGVTQTPRYLIKTRGQQVTLSCSPISGHRSVSWYQQTPGQGLQFLFEYFSETQRNKGNFPGRFSGRQFSNSRSEMNVSTLELGDSALYLCASSDVATGTDTQYFGPGTRLTVL.

The CDR3 sequence is CASGSGRTNTGELFF. CDR3 DNA: TGTGCCAGCGGAAGCGGGAGGACGAACACCGGGGAGCTGTTTTTT. The gene calls are TRBV6-4 and TRBJ2-2, with 9 bases lining up with TRBD2. The CDR3 is made up of 15 amino acids. J lost 0 bases, V lost 8 bases, and 4 bases had no gene match. From germline, CDR1 is MRHNA and CDR2 SNTAGT.

The chain couples TRBV7-3 to TRBJ2-7; maybe TRBD1 (5 bases). This CDR3 has 13 amino acids. The germline V and J ends were trimmed by 2 bases and 7 bases, with 12 bases remaining between them. Germline values: CDR1 SGHTA, CDR2 FQGTGA. The CDR3 DNA follows: TGTGCCAGCAGCTTACTCTCCCAGGGAGAGCAGTACTTC. Translating gives CASSLLSQGEQYF.

The chain carries TRBV13 and TRBJ1-1, with 10 bases identical to TRBD1. Per germline, CDR1 PRHDT and CDR2 FYEKMQ (reference sequence). V lost 5 bases and J lost 4; bases outside the gene matches: 10. The CDR3 runs 16 residues. The CDR3 bases are TGTGCCAGCAGCGACGACAGGGGGCCGGGGGTCACTGAAGCTTTCTTT. Its translation is CASSDDRGPGVTEAFF.

This chain joins TRBV10-1 and TRBJ2-7, with 7 positions matching TRBD1. From germline, CDR1 is WNHNN and CDR2 SYGVQD (reference sequence). With V trimmed by 1 base and J by 6 bases, 9 bases remained unmatched. This CDR3 spans 15 amino acids. The CDR3 DNA follows: TGCGCCAGCAGTGAGTGGGACAGTGGACCTGGCGAGCAGTACTTC. It specifies CASSEWDSGPGEQYF.

This clone was seen once. This chain joins TRBV15 and TRBJ2-3, with 9 bases that match TRBD2. V shed 6 bases, J shed 2 bases, and the junction held 3 bases outside the gene matches. CDR1 and CDR2 from the germline V gene are LNHNV and YYDKDF (reference sequence). The CDR3 contains 14 residues. The CDR3 loop is CATRVAGDTDTQYF. The CDR3 bases are TGTGCCACCAGAGTAGCGGGAGACACAGATACGCAGTATTTT.

CDR3 in amino acids: CASSLGATQYF. CDR3 in DNA: TGTGCCAGCAGCTTAGGGGCAACCCAGTACTTC. The gene calls are TRBV7-3 and TRBJ2-5, with a possible D match to TRBD1 (5 bases). The germline gives CDR1 SGHTA, CDR2 FQGTGA. The length of the CDR3 is 11 residues. V lost 2 bases to trimming and J lost 8 bases, with 6 bases between them.

The CDR3 bases are TGTGCCAGCAGCCAACTGACTAGCGCGACCCTCTACGAGCAGTACTTC. Translating gives CASSQLTSATLYEQYF. This sequence joins TRBV14 and TRBJ2-7, with 8 bases fitting TRBD2. With 2 bases clipped from V and 3 bases from J, the junction kept 9 bases outside the gene matches. The CDR3 spans 16 residues. The germline CDR1 and CDR2 sequences are SGHDN and FVKESK.

The CDR3 DNA is TGTGCCAGCAGCTTGGCCACAGGGGGCATGGAGACCCAGTACTTC. This codes for CASSLATGGMETQYF. The chain uses TRBV5-4 and TRBJ2-5, with 9 nucleotides matching TRBD1. Germline loops: CDR1 SGHNT, CDR2 YYREEE (reference sequence). This CDR3 has 15 amino acids. The junction had 5 bases not matched to a gene; V was cut back by 0 bases and J by 5 bases.

The CDR3 loop is CASRQGIISEQYF. CDR3 bases: TGTGCCAGCAGGCAGGGAATTATCTCCGAGCAGTACTTC. This sequence joins TRBV6-5 and TRBJ2-7; tentatively, D is TRBD1 (5 bases). With 6 bases removed from V and 6 bases from J, the gap between germline ends came to 15 bases. This CDR3 spans 13 amino acids. CDR1 and CDR2 (germline): MNHEY, SVGAGI.

V gene TRBV11-1 combines with J gene TRBJ2-7; maybe TRBD1 (6 bases). V was shortened by 0 bases and J by 6 bases, with 12 bases between the two germline ends. There are 14 residues in the CDR3. From germline, CDR1 is SGHAT and CDR2 FQDESV (reference sequence). CDR3 amino acids: CASSLAGGDLEQYF. Here the CDR3 DNA reads TGTGCCAGCAGCTTAGCTGGGGGCGACCTCGAGCAGTACTTC.

The rearrangement uses TRBV28 and TRBJ2-7; 8 bases fit TRBD1. Germline V gene lookup returns CDR1 MDHEN and CDR2 SYDVKM. V trimming: 6 bases; J trimming: 4 bases; junction bases outside the gene matches: 11. CDR3 length: 15 amino acids. The CDR3 sequence: CASRSRDRINYEQYF. The CDR3 DNA is TGTGCCAGCAGAAGTCGGGACAGGATTAATTACGAGCAGTACTTC.

The chain has TRBV30 and TRBJ2-3; TRBD2 matches at 8 bases. This CDR3 region has 15 residues. The germline gives CDR1 GTSNPN, CDR2 SVGIG (reference sequence). V lost 3 bases to trimming and J lost 0 bases; unmatched junction nucleotides: 5. Written as DNA, the CDR3 is TGTGCCTGGAGCCCGGGACTAGGAAGCACAGATACGCAGTATTTT. Protein: CAWSPGLGSTDTQYF.

The chain combines TRBV21-1 with TRBJ1-4. TRBV21-1 is classified as a pseudogene. CDR3 size: 14 residues. CDR3 sequence reads: CASSNSTTNEKLFF. In DNA, the CDR3 is TGTGCCAGCAGCAATAGTACAACTAATGAAAAACTGTTTTTT.

This chain joins TRBV28 and TRBJ1-4, with D possibly being TRBD1 (5 bases). V gave up 5 bases and J gave up 4 bases, with 11 bases separating them. The CDR3 extends over 14 amino acids. Germline V gene sequence: CDR1 MDHEN, CDR2 SYDVKM. The CDR3 here is CASSLTAINEKLFF. CDR3 bases: TGTGCCAGCAGTCTGACAGCGATTAATGAAAAACTGTTTTTT.

V usage is TRBV19 and J usage is TRBJ2-3; 11 positions agree with TRBD2. The V gene end was trimmed by 4 bases and the J gene end by 0 bases; junction bases not matched to a gene: 3. The CDR3 is 16 residues long. In germline, CDR1 is LNHDA, CDR2 SQIVND (reference sequence). CDR3 DNA: TGTGCCAGTAGTAAAGGGACTAGCGGCAGCACAGATACGCAGTATTTT. Protein product: CASSKGTSGSTDTQYF.

This clone came up a few times. This rearrangement joins TRBV2 to TRBJ1-6, with 8 bases matching TRBD1. V lost 5 bases and J lost 7; bases outside the gene matches: 4. The CDR3 totals 14 residues. In germline, CDR1 is SNHLY, CDR2 FYNNEI. In DNA, the CDR3 is TGTGCCAGCAGTAGACAGGGGTCAAATTCACCCCTCCACTTT. Protein product: CASSRQGSNSPLHF.

The chain joins TRBV4-1 to TRBJ2-7; TRBD1 matches 7 bases. The germline CDR1 and CDR2 sequences are MGHRA and YSYEKL. The CDR3 totals 15 residues. Trimming took 0 bases from V and 5 from J; bases not matched to a gene: 7. CDR3 coding DNA: TGCGCCAGCAGCCAAGAGACAGGGTCCGGGAACGAGCAGTACTTC. As protein: CASSQETGSGNEQYF.

This clone was seen once. This rearrangement joins TRBV15 to TRBJ1-1; D possibly corresponds to TRBD1 (6 bases). V was clipped by 1 base and J by 4 bases, with 10 bases between them. The CDR3 consists of 14 residues. Germline V lookup: CDR1 LNHNV, CDR2 YYDKDF (reference sequence). CDR3 coding DNA: TGTGCCACCAGCAGAGGGGGGGGCCTCACTGAAGCTTTCTTT. This sequence encodes CATSRGGGLTEAFF.